Below, 15 T cell receptor beta chains from the same sample are listed, as sequenced in a study of CD4+ T cells in melanoma. Method: immunoSEQ multiplex PCR; TCRdb's copy keeps in-frame clones and lacks some. The data hold 9,000 to 13,000 clones, with 50% to 65% observed a single time. Material: cells from a culture (not recorded whether cultured in vitro). The origin of the receptors is a human donor with melanoma.

This clone turned up a few times. The chain has TRBV9 and TRBJ2-1; 9 bases are shared with TRBD1. The CDR3 covers 16 residues. V was pared by 4 bases and J by 7 bases, with 12 bases of the junction left unmatched. From germline, CDR1 is SGDLS and CDR2 YYNGEE. The DNA of the CDR3 is TGTGCCAGCAGCCCACGCCTCCGGGACAGGGCAAATGAGCAGTTCTTC. Translating it yields CASSPRLRDRANEQFF.

The CDR3 loop reads CASSRVGGIYSNQPQHF. Here the CDR3 DNA reads TGTGCCAGTAGCCGGGTAGGCGGAATTTATAGCAATCAGCCCCAGCATTTT. The chain employs TRBV19 and TRBJ1-5, with D unclear. The CDR3 has 17 amino acids. Germline values: CDR1 LNHDA, CDR2 SQIVND (reference sequence). V was cut by 6 bases and J by 0 bases, with 18 bases left in between.

The chain employs TRBV6-1 and TRBJ2-7, with 15 bases aligning to TRBD2. J was trimmed by 2 bases and V by 5 bases; bases with no gene match: 1. Per germline, CDR1 MNHNS and CDR2 SASEGT. The CDR3 spans 15 residues. The CDR3: CASSRTSGGAYEQYF. The CDR3 DNA follows: TGTGCCAGCAGTCGGACTAGCGGGGGGGCCTACGAGCAGTACTTC.

The rearrangement joins TRBV5-8 to TRBJ2-7; 10 nucleotides align to TRBD1. V gave up 4 bases and J gave up 4 bases; unmatched junction bases: 8. Germline-derived CDR1 and CDR2 are SGHTS and YDEGEE. This CDR3 has 15 amino acids. CDR3 bases: TGTGCCAGCAGCCGACAGGGGGCGCAGCTATACGAGCAGTACTTC. This translates into CASSRQGAQLYEQYF.

J is TRBJ2-3 and V is TRBV2, with D maybe TRBD2 (5 bases). The germline gives CDR1 SNHLY, CDR2 FYNNEI. Deletions cut 4 bases from V and 0 bases from J, with 11 bases between. The CDR3 is 15 residues long. The DNA for the CDR3 is TGTGCCAGCAGTGCCACTAGGAGTAGCACAGATACGCAGTATTTT. Protein product: CASSATRSSTDTQYF.

There are a few counts of this clone. The chain carries TRBV4-1 and TRBJ1-3; D is perhaps TRBD1 (5 bases). The germline V gene encodes CDR1 MGHRA and CDR2 YSYEKL. Trimming took off 4 bases at V and 4 bases at J, with 5 bases between the two ends. This CDR3 has 12 residues. This CDR3 reads CASSRGGNTIYF. CDR3 bases: TGCGCCAGCAGCCGGGGGGGAAACACCATATATTTT.

J is TRBJ1-1 and V is TRBV14; D remains ambiguous. CDR1 is SGHDN, CDR2 FVKESK, per germline. V dropped 5 bases and J dropped 3 bases, with 7 bases sitting between them. This CDR3 region has 12 residues. The CDR3 loop reads CASSAQYTEAFF. The DNA for the CDR3 is TGTGCCAGCAGCGCTCAGTACACTGAAGCTTTCTTT.

The sample holds one count of this clone. The rearrangement links TRBV5-8 to TRBJ1-5, with 7 bases matching TRBD1. This CDR3 comprises 17 residues. Germline CDR1 is SGHTS and CDR2 is YDEGEE. The trim removed 0 bases at V and 6 bases at J, leaving 12 bases unmatched. Here the CDR3 reads CASSLGGAGGSSQPQHF. The CDR3 region has the DNA TGTGCCAGCAGCTTGGGTGGGGCAGGGGGAAGTTCTCAGCCCCAGCATTTT.

This clone has only a few counts. CDR3: CAISDAGHRGRYGYTF. The CDR3 DNA reads TGTGCCATCAGTGACGCCGGTCACAGAGGACGCTATGGCTACACCTTC. The chain has TRBV10-3 and TRBJ1-2; D ambiguous. The CDR3 covers 16 residues. In germline, CDR1 is ENHRY, CDR2 SYGVKD. Trimming removed 3 bases at V and 4 bases at J, with 18 bases between.

The chain employs TRBV19 and TRBJ2-3, with 14 bases matching TRBD2. The germline V gene encodes CDR1 LNHDA and CDR2 SQIVND (reference sequence). This CDR3 spans 15 amino acids. The ends lost 3 bases at V and 4 bases at J; junction bases unmatched: 0. The CDR3, as DNA: TGTGCCAGTAGTATGGGACTAGCGGGGGCAGATACGCAGTATTTT. Encoded protein: CASSMGLAGADTQYF.

This chain joins TRBV2 and TRBJ2-1; TRBD2 matches 12 bases. Losses at the gene ends were 6 bases for V and 8 bases for J; bases not matched to a gene: 8. This CDR3 spans 15 amino acids. CDR1 SNHLY and CDR2 FYNNEI come from the germline V gene. The CDR3 spells CASRATSGGGHEQFF. The DNA of the CDR3 is TGTGCCAGCAGGGCGACTAGCGGGGGTGGGCATGAGCAGTTCTTC. Variable domain in full (rest from reference TRBV2 and TRBJ2-1): EPEVTQTPSHQVTQMGQEVILRCVPISNHLYFYWYRQILGQKVEFLVSFYNNEISEKSEIFDDQFSVERPDGSNFTLKIRSTKLEDSAMYFCASRATSGGGHEQFFGPGTRLTVL.

The V and J genes are TRBV18 and TRBJ2-7, with D tentatively TRBD2 (5 bases). Looked up from germline, CDR1 is KGHSH and CDR2 is LQKENI. Trimming pared 3 bases from V and 2 bases from J, leaving 5 bases between. The CDR3 has 12 amino acids. CDR3: CASSPGAYEQYF. In DNA form, the CDR3 reads TGTGCCAGCTCACCCGGGGCCTACGAGCAGTACTTC.

This clone occurred once. The gene calls are TRBV5-5 and TRBJ2-5, with D unresolved. Trimming removed 2 bases from V and 13 bases from J, with 15 bases in between. The CDR3 consists of 12 residues. The germline V gene encodes CDR1 SGHKS and CDR2 YYEKEE (reference sequence). CDR3 loop: CASSFGISSLYF. For the CDR3, the DNA is TGTGCCAGCAGCTTTGGGATATCTTCTCTGTACTTC.

This sequence joins TRBV30 and TRBJ2-7; 8 bases map to TRBD1. Germline CDR1 reads GTSNPN; CDR2 reads SVGIG (reference sequence). Trimming cost V 8 bases and J 4 bases; bases outside gene matches: 10. CDR3 length: 13 amino acids. The CDR3 sequence: CARHGRGQYEQYF. The CDR3 region has the DNA TGTGCCCGCCATGGCAGGGGGCAGTACGAGCAGTACTTC.

The chain links TRBV11-3 to TRBJ2-1, with 8 bases matching TRBD2. The V segment lost 0 bases and the J segment 7 bases; nucleotides outside the gene matches: 14. There are 18 residues in the CDR3. CDR1 and CDR2 (germline): SGHNT, YENEEA. CDR3 DNA sequence: TGTGCCAGCAGCTTAGATGAGGCGGGGGGCTATACAGCAAATGAGCAGTTCTTC. It specifies CASSLDEAGGYTANEQFF.